This T cell receptor beta chain was retrieved from a study of cytomegalovirus exposure and HLA in healthy donors. Sequencing was performed with immunoSEQ multiplex PCR; in TCRdb, only in-frame clones are kept and a portion is missing. The table includes a few hundred thousand clones, 86% detected once. This clone was detected only once. Its antigen is undetermined. V was clipped by 3 bases and J by 5 bases, with 14 bases between them. The germline V gene has CDR1 SNHLY and CDR2 FYNNEI. The CDR3 length is 14 residues. The donors were part of the validation cohort, which consisted of under 150 subjects and was separate from the first cohort of about 670 subjects. Whole-study results and caveats: Researchers reported that a few CMV-associated chains were confirmed in vitro as CMV antigen-specific. 164 TCR beta chains were listed as cytomegalovirus-associated. A subsequent analysis found that TCR clusters from the first cohort also tended to co-occur in the 130 or so validation repertoires, with around 94% of cluster scores above 0.

This clonotype originated in a young woman in good health and CMV-seronegative. The sequenced sample was PBMCs. The chain combines TRBV2 with TRBJ2-7; no firm D call. The CDR3 loop is CASSDRSGNHEQYF. The CDR3 nucleotides are TGTGCCAGCAGTGATCGGTCGGGTAATCACGAGCAGTACTTC.